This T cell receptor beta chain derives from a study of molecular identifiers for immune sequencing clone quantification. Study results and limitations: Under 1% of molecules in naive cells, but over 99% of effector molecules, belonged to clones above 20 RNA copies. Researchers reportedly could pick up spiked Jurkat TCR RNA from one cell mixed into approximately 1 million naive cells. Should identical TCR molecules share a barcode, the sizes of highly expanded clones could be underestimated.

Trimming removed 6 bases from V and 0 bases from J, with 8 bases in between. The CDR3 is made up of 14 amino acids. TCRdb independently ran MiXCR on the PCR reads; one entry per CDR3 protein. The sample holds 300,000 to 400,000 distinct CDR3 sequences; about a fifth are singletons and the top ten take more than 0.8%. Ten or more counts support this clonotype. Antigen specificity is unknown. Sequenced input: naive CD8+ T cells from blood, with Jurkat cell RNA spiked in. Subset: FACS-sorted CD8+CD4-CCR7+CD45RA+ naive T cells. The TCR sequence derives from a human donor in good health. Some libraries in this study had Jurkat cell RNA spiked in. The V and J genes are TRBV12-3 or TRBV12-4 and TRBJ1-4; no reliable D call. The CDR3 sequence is CASSLDATNEKLFF. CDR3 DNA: TGTGCCAGCAGCCTTGATGCAACTAATGAAAAACTGTTTTTT.